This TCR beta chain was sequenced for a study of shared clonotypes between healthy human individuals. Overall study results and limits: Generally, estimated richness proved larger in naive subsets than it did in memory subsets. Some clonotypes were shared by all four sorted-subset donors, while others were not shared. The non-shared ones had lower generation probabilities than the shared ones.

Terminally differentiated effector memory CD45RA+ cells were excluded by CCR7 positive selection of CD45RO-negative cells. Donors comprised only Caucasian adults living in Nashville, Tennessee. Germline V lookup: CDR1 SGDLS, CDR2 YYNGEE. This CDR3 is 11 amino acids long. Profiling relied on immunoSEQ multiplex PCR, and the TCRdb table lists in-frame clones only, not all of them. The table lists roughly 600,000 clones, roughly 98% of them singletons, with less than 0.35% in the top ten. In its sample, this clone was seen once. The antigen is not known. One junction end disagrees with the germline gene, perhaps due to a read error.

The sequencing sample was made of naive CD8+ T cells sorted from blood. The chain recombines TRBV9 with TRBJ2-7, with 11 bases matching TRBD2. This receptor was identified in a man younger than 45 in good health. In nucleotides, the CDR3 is TGTGCCAGCAGCGGTAGCGGGAGGGCGCACTTC. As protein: CASSGSGRAHF.